These T cell receptor beta chains were read from a single sample in a study of blood T cell repertoires in COVID-19. Repertoires were generated with immunoSEQ multiplex PCR, while TCRdb's copy carries only in-frame clones and drops some. The sample yields tens of thousands of clones, 89% seen once. Specimen: peripheral blood. These receptors were obtained from a man aged 65 to 85 with active or convalescent COVID-19. Both conserved end residues are part of each CDR3. A D gene is named only where the DNA matches it firmly. Only part of the rows carry a size: once, few, many, or a class if the clone is expanded.

abundance,v_gene,j_gene,d_gene,CDR3nt,CDR3aa
-,TRBV7-6,TRBJ2-7,TRBD1,TGTGCCAGCAGCCCGGGGACAGACTACTCCTACGAGCAGTACTTC,CASSPGTDYSYEQYF
-,TRBV28,TRBJ2-7,-,TGTGCCAGCAGTTTTCCGGGGACACATAATTCCTACGAGCAGTACTTC,CASSFPGTHNSYEQYF
-,TRBV10-3,TRBJ2-2,-,TGTGCCATCGGCCGAGGGAGAGGGGGTGACACCGGGGAGCTGTTTTTT,CAIGRGRGGDTGELFF
few,TRBV7-2,TRBJ1-2,-,TGTGCCAGCAGCTTAGGGGGGGGGCCATACAACTATGGCTACACCTTC,CASSLGGGPYNYGYTF
few,TRBV7-8,TRBJ2-5,TRBD2,TGTGCCAGCAGTACAGCGGCCTGGGGAGGGGTCCAAGAGACCCAGTACTTC,CASSTAAWGGVQETQYF
-,TRBV4-1,TRBJ1-2,-,TGCGCCAGCAGCCAAGGGGAGACACCCAGTGGGTCCTATGGCTACACCTTC,CASSQGETPSGSYGYTF
-,TRBV28,TRBJ2-2,TRBD1,TGTGCCAGCAGAATACTCACAGGGGGCCGGACCGGGGAGCTGTTTTTT,CASRILTGGRTGELFF
-,TRBV19,TRBJ1-2,TRBD1,TGTGCCAGTAGTCACGGACAGGCGGGGATTAACTATGGCTACACCTTC,CASSHGQAGINYGYTF
-,TRBV4-1,TRBJ2-1,-,TGCGCCAGCAGCCAAGTAGGGACGGGGGGCGGGCTCCATGAGCAGTTCTTC,CASSQVGTGGGLHEQFF
-,TRBV27,TRBJ2-5,-,TGTGCCAGCAGTTTATCGGGGCTCGGGACCCAGTACTTC,CASSLSGLGTQYF
-,TRBV5-1,TRBJ1-5,-,TGCGCCAGCAGCCTGGGGGGACTTAGCAATCAGCCCCAGCATTTT,CASSLGGLSNQPQHF
-,TRBV9,TRBJ1-2,TRBD1,TGTGCCAGCAGCGTAGTGGGGACAGGGGATGGCTACACCTTC,CASSVVGTGDGYTF
-,TRBV7-9,TRBJ1-2,-,TGTGCCAGCAGCCCCATTGGATCAATCAGGGGCTACACCTTC,CASSPIGSIRGYTF
-,TRBV5-4,TRBJ2-3,TRBD2,TGTGCCAGCAGCCAAGGACTAGCGGGGGATTTTAGCACAGATACGCAGTATTTT,CASSQGLAGDFSTDTQYF
-,TRBV9,TRBJ1-1,-,TGTGCCAGCACACCCGACACTTTGAACACTGAAGCTTTCTTT,CASTPDTLNTEAFF
-,TRBV5-5,TRBJ1-3,-,TGTGCCAGCAGCCCTTGGAGACCTGGAAACACCATATATTTT,CASSPWRPGNTIYF
-,TRBV18,TRBJ1-6,-,TGTGCCAGCTCACCGGGGCGAAATTCACCCCTCCACTTT,CASSPGRNSPLHF
-,TRBV5-1,TRBJ1-5,TRBD1,TGCGCCAGCAGCGAACAGGGGGTTGGCAATCAGCCCCAGCATTTT,CASSEQGVGNQPQHF
-,TRBV9,TRBJ2-5,-,TGTGCCAGCAGCGTAGGGCAGGGCAAAGAGACCCAGTACTTC,CASSVGQGKETQYF
-,TRBV11-2,TRBJ1-2,TRBD1,TGTGCCAGCAGTCGAGGGACAGGGGCGACTGGCTACACCTTC,CASSRGTGATGYTF
-,TRBV7-2,TRBJ1-4,-,TGTGCCAGCAGCTTTGGATTGGATTTCATTGAGGATGAAAAACTGTTTTTT,CASSFGLDFIEDEKLFF
-,TRBV10-2,TRBJ2-2,TRBD1,TGCGCCATCATCATCGGGACAGGGGGCATGACCGGGGAGCTGTTTTTT,CAIIIGTGGMTGELFF
-,TRBV6-6,TRBJ2-5,TRBD1,TGTGCCAGCAGTCTCCAGGGACAGGCGGAAGAGACCCAGTACTTC,CASSLQGQAEETQYF
-,TRBV7-9,TRBJ2-3,TRBD2,TGTGCCAGCAGCTTAGTGCTAGCGGGGGGAGATACGCAGTATTTT,CASSLVLAGGDTQYF
-,TRBV11-2,TRBJ2-5,-,TGTGCCAGCAGCTTAGGGACTGTTCAAGAGACCCAGTACTTC,CASSLGTVQETQYF
-,TRBV7-8,TRBJ2-3,-,TGTGCCAGCAGCACTACTCATACGCAGTATTTT,CASSTTHTQYF
-,TRBV5-5,TRBJ2-1,TRBD2,TGTGCCAGCAGCCTACGATTGACTAGCGGGGGTGGCAATGAGCAGTTCTTC,CASSLRLTSGGGNEQFF
-,TRBV4-3,TRBJ1-6,TRBD1,TGCGCCAGCAGCCAAGAAGGGACAGGGTTGGTTCCCCTCCACTTT,CASSQEGTGLVPLHF
-,TRBV20-1,TRBJ2-3,-,TGCAGTGCTAGTCCGGCGGGGTACACAGATACGCAGTATTTT,CSASPAGYTDTQYF
-,TRBV5-4,TRBJ2-2,TRBD2,TGTGCCAGCAGCATAGGGACTAGCGGCACCGGGGAGCTGTTTTTT,CASSIGTSGTGELFF
few,TRBV10-3,TRBJ2-3,TRBD2,TGTGCCATCAGTAGCGGGGTAGGGACAGATACGCAGTATTTT,CAISSGVGTDTQYF
-,TRBV4-2,TRBJ2-5,TRBD1,TGTGCCAGCAGCCAAGCAGGACAGGGACAAGAGACCCAGTACTTC,CASSQAGQGQETQYF
-,TRBV5-5,TRBJ1-2,-,TGTGCCAGCAGCGGAAGCGGGCCGTTCGGCTACACCTTC,CASSGSGPFGYTF
-,TRBV18,TRBJ1-1,TRBD1,TGTGCCAGCTCACCACCCCGGACAGGTGCCAACACTGAAGCTTTCTTT,CASSPPRTGANTEAFF
-,TRBV27,TRBJ1-6,-,TGTGCCAGCAGGGATCCCGCCCTGGGCAATTCACCCCTCCACTTT,CASRDPALGNSPLHF
-,TRBV9,TRBJ2-7,-,TGTGCCAGCAGCGTTGCTTTGACAGCATACGAGCAGTACTTC,CASSVALTAYEQYF
-,TRBV5-6,TRBJ2-7,TRBD1,TGTGCCAGCAGGCCACCCGGGACAGGGTCCCACGAGCAGTACTTC,CASRPPGTGSHEQYF
-,TRBV6-5,TRBJ1-5,-,TGTGCCAGCAGTTACTCAGGAGGGGCCAATCAGCCCCAGCATTTT,CASSYSGGANQPQHF
-,TRBV19,TRBJ1-2,-,TGTGCCAGTAGTAATAGTAACAGCCCGGTGCGCTACACCTTC,CASSNSNSPVRYTF
-,TRBV6-6,TRBJ1-3,-,TGTGCCAACAGTTACGGCAGCGTCGACTCTGGAAACACCATATATTTT,CANSYGSVDSGNTIYF